The clone carrying this T cell receptor beta chain was counted at least ten times. Its cognate antigen is unknown. This specimen belongs to a study of T cell repertoires in cytomegalovirus infection. General study results and limits: Totalled public TCR beta family frequency picked out people who carried CMV plus the relevant HLA.

TCRdb fed the reads into MiXCR, producing one record per CDR3 protein. The repertoire includes almost 300,000 distinct CDR3 sequences, roughly a tenth of them detected once, and approximately 2.4% sits in the top ten. In germline, CDR1 is MDHEN, CDR2 SYDVKM. CDR3 length: 15 residues. Trimming at V came to 5 bases and at J to 8 bases, leaving 7 bases not matched to a gene. The chain carries TRBV28 and TRBJ1-6; TRBD1 matches at 9 bases. The source material was PBMCs. The sequence was collected from a human donor in good health (CMV status not recorded). Some clones in this sample may be carry-over from other donors' samples. This CDR3 is CASSPQGASDSPLHF. The CDR3 coding sequence is TGTGCCAGCAGTCCACAGGGGGCAAGTGATTCACCCCTCCACTTT.